This note documents a single T cell receptor beta chain sequence. Its antigen is not yet known. No quality values exist for individual bases; no much larger clone is one base distant. Measured from the cysteine to the phenylalanine, the CDR3 is 14 residues long. Only the CDR3 DNA is retained, 42 bases long and in frame from the first base. V is pared back by 2 bases and J by 6 bases, with 15 bases lying between the germline termini. The germline V gene yields SGHRS for CDR1 and YFSETQ for CDR2. These data originate in a study of identical twins listed by TCRdb under 2016. In terms of the full investigation: TCR alpha and beta repertoires from monozygotic twins, unrelated adults of various ages and cord blood were deep-sequenced to test whether fetal clonotypes persist. Replicate twin experiments were performed at different times using different library preparation protocols to rule out contamination. Paper-wide results and their limitations: A weaker excess of twin sharing was found in beta out-of-frame sequences because the signal-to-noise ratio was lowered by fewer shared sequences. Abundant cord blood beta clonotypes carried fewer insertions; young adult naive repertoires showed a weaker similar trend, while memory repertoires showed none. Zero-insertion analyses could be partly confounded by invariant T cells such as MAIT and iNKT, though diverse VJ usage argued against such confounding for most clonotypes. Conclusions relied on cross-sectional statistical analysis, since the same donors could not be followed over many years. In monozygotic twins, recombination models systematically underestimated out-of-frame TCR alpha sharing, but the models matched the sharing seen between unrelated individuals. Compared with coincidental sharing between unrelated individuals, out-of-frame TCR alpha sequences shared between twins had an excess of sequences with low generation probability.

To prepare the library, 5' RACE was applied. TCRdb records Illumina HiSeq 2000 as the sequencer. Template switching added a universal primer binding site, and the final cDNA carried a unique molecular identifier that allowed TCR cDNA molecules to be counted accurately. First-strand cDNA for TCR alpha and beta chains was synthesized from specific primers in the conserved constant-segment region. To control for contamination, every cDNA library carried two barcodes: a SMART-Mk sample barcode plus Illumina barcodes. TruSeq adapter sequences and Illumina sample barcodes were added in two successive PCR steps. The Illumina HiSeq platform was used with custom primers to sequence TCR alpha and beta cDNA libraries. The study's own analysis went as follows. MiGEC was used to process raw reads and extract unique molecular identifiers, and MiXCR was used to find CDR3 positions. For each individual, recombination models were inferred using an EM algorithm with the repgenHMM and IGoR tools. Shared clonotype analysis was performed with the tcR package in R, normalizing sharing by the product of cloneset sizes. To study raw recombination without the effects of thymic and clonal selection, out-of-frame nonproductive sequences were analyzed. TCRdb applied fastp at Q25 and MiXCR to the public reads, then kept only in-frame beta chains. Rows with one shared CDR3 protein collapse into an entry with the most common genes and DNA. In this record, the V and J calls reflect TCRdb's handling and not the investigators' own analysis. The sample records 640,000 or so distinct CDR3 sequences, 5.5% to 7.5% of which are singletons. The ten largest make up about 2% of the sample.

All donors were healthy Caucasians. Three unrelated non-twin adults were additionally sequenced: a male aged 18 to 30, a male aged 50 to 60 and a female aged 50 to 60. Miltenyi CD45RO+ enrichment and human naive T-cell isolation kits were used to isolate memory (CD45RO+) and naive T cells from PBMC. The receptor's source is a man younger than 35 in good health. The sample was naive T cells sorted from blood. The cell subset or site label corresponds to: cells isolated with a human naive T-cell isolation kit. The V and J genes are TRBV5-1 and TRBJ2-7; TRBD1 could be the D gene, as 5 bases match. CDR3 protein: CASSFGKGQGEQYF. Read as DNA, the sequence is TGCGCCAGCAGCTTTGGGAAGGGCCAGGGCGAGCAGTACTTC.